This T cell receptor beta chain was captured in a study of blood T cell repertoires in COVID-19. Study overall: COVID-19 samples collected from the United States, Italy and Spain covered acute and convalescent phases.

This clone occurred once. Per the original data handling: By means of reference gene primer amplification, nucleated cell counts were estimated. The assay was immunoSEQ multiplex PCR, and TCRdb's table has in-frame clones only and misses some. V, J and clone size derive from that table, while D and trimming were established from the DNA sequence. The sample lists around 240,000 clones; about 80% were seen once. The specimen sequenced was peripheral blood. This TCR derives from a woman aged 45-60 years with acute or convalescent COVID-19.

CDR3 amino acids: CASSLGEDYEQYF. The CDR3 DNA follows: TGTGCCAGCTCACTCGGGGAGGACTACGAGCAGTACTTC. The chain joins TRBV18 to TRBJ2-7, with D possibly being TRBD2 (6 bases). The CDR3 extends over 13 amino acids. Germline CDR1 and CDR2: KGHSH and LQKENI. V was pared by 4 bases and J by 3 bases, with 10 bases between.